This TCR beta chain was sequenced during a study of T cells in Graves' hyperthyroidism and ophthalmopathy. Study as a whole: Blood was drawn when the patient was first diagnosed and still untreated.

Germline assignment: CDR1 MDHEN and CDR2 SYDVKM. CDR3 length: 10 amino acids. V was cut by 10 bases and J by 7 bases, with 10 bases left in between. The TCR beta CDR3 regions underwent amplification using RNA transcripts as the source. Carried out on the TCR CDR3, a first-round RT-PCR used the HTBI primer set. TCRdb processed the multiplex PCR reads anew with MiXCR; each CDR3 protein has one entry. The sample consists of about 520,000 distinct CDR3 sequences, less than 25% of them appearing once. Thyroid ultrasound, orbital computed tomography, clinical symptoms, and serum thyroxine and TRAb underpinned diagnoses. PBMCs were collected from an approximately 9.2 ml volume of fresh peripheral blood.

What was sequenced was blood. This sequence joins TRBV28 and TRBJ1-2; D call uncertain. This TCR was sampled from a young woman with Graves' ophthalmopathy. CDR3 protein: CATLAGGYTF. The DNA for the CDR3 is TGTGCCACCCTGGCGGGTGGCTACACCTTC.